This T cell receptor (beta chain) was recorded in a study of patients and donors after allogeneic stem cell transplantation (dated by TCRdb to about 2020). The library was produced with RT-PCR. The sequencer listed for this sample is NextSeq 550. TCRdb redid the processing of the public reads, applying fastp at Q25 and MiXCR, and retained in-frame beta chains. Here each entry gathers all rows of one CDR3 protein and keeps the most common genes and DNA. A total of 900,000 to 1,000,000 distinct CDR3 sequences appear in this sample, about a sixth of them only once. The ten largest clonotypes hold around 5.5% of the sample. As concerns this clonotype: What this receptor recognizes is not known. No base-level quality is on record; no much larger clone is a single base apart.

Material for sequencing was blood, either unsorted or a sorted T cell fraction (not recorded which). This clonotype was obtained from a human donor who was either an allogeneic HSCT recipient or a stem cell or donor lymphocyte infusion donor (not recorded which). It is not recorded whose cells these are; they may come from a transplant donor.

DNA sequence: TGCGCCAGCAGCGACACAATGACGGGGGGGGGTTCACCCCTCCACTTT. This codes for CASSDTMTGGGSPLHF. This sequence uses TRBV5-1 and TRBJ1-6, and TRBD1 may be the D gene, going by 5 matching bases. Relative to germline, V is 4 bases shorter and J is 9 bases shorter, with 20 bases between their ends. CDR1 and CDR2, per the germline V gene, are SGHRS and YFSETQ. Reading from cysteine to phenylalanine, the CDR3 counts 16 amino acids. The DNA shown is the 48-base CDR3, in frame from base 1.